This entry concerns a single T cell receptor beta chain. Its antigen remains unknown. J lost 1 base, V lost 3 bases, and 10 bases had no gene match. Looked up from germline, CDR1 is SQVTM and CDR2 is ANQGSEA. This CDR3 contains 16 residues. This sample was included in a study of healthy donors' naive CD4 and CD8 T cells. Turning to the study itself: Donors came from three age groups: 20-25, 40-50 and 60-70 years.

Starting from approximately 500 ng of total RNA, TCR libraries were made with linear amplification. In the authors' methods: Roughly five healthy donors contributed about 78,000 sequenced TCR alpha transcripts. MiXCR, run by TCRdb on the reads, gives a single entry per CDR3 protein. The V and J calls and clone size come from TCRdb's table, not from the authors' own analysis. The table has 150,000 to 200,000 distinct CDR3 sequences, around 70% seen once. Whole-study results and caveats: CDR3 charge plus V and J genes appeared to account for about an eighth of CD4/CD8 variance. A reported CD4+/CD8+ bias affected most V and J genes in naive cells.

Sequences were obtained from naive CD4+ and CD8+ T cells sorted from blood, pooled from several donors. The source is a pool of human donors in good health; the sample pools cells from several healthy donors. This chain links TRBV29-1 with TRBJ1-1; 8 positions match TRBD1. The CDR3 sequence: CSVDPTGQASNTEAFF. For the CDR3, the DNA is TGCAGCGTTGACCCAACGGGACAGGCCTCGAACACTGAAGCTTTCTTT.